Presented here are 26 T cell receptor beta chains from one specimen sequenced in a study of early T cells in non-severe SARS-CoV-2 infection. TCRdb re-derived calls from the 5' RACE reads in MiXCR, one entry per CDR3 protein. The table includes about 50,000 distinct CDR3 sequences, under 7.5% detected once. The sample was whole blood, taken at baseline. These receptors all stem from an adult who was a healthcare worker with PCR-confirmed SARS-CoV-2 infection or an uninfected control (not recorded which).

This clonotype was counted at least ten times. The chain is built from TRBV6-1 and TRBJ2-7; no reliable D call. Trimming left V 2 bases short and J 2 bases short, with 13 bases between. This CDR3 has 15 residues. Looked up from germline, CDR1 is MNHNS and CDR2 is SASEGT. Here the CDR3 DNA reads TGTGCCAGCAGTGAATTCGGCGACCTTACCTACGAGCAGTACTTC. This encodes CASSEFGDLTYEQYF.

The table lists this clonotype with a few counts. The chain uses TRBV28 and TRBJ2-3; D may correspond to TRBD1 or TRBD2 (5 bases each). The germline CDR1 and CDR2 sequences are MDHEN and SYDVKM. Deletions cut 3 bases from V and 2 bases from J, with 15 bases between. The CDR3 runs to 16 residues. DNA for the CDR3: TGTGCCAGCAGTTTTATGACGGGACCTCTCACAGATACGCAGTATTTT. Translation: CASSFMTGPLTDTQYF. Based on the CDR3 plus reference TRBV28 and TRBJ2-3, the full variable domain is DVKVTQSSRYLVKRTGEKVFLECVQDMDHENMFWYRQDPGLGLRLIYFSYDVKMKEKGDIPEGYSVSREKKERFSLILESASTNQTSMYLCASSFMTGPLTDTQYFGPGTRLTVL.

This clonotype was seen at least ten times. J is TRBJ2-2 and V is TRBV29-1; 12 bases match TRBD1. This CDR3 has 16 residues. V lost 1 base, J lost 6 bases, and 6 bases stayed unmatched. Germline V gives CDR1 SQVTM, CDR2 ANQGSEA. Here the CDR3 DNA reads TGCAGCGTTGAAGTTGGGGACAGGGGGCTGGCCGGGGAGCTGTTTTTT. This translates into CSVEVGDRGLAGELFF.

This clonotype has more than one count but fewer than ten. The chain carries TRBV10-1 and TRBJ2-7; no firm D call. CDR1 is WNHNN and CDR2 is SYGVQD in the germline V gene (reference sequence). This CDR3 comprises 16 residues. The germline V and J ends were trimmed by 1 base and 0 bases, with 13 bases remaining between them. CDR3 nucleotides: TGCGCCAGCAGTGAGTTGGGCAGTATGAGCTCCTACGAGCAGTACTTC. Translating it yields CASSELGSMSSYEQYF.

The chain combines TRBV29-1 with TRBJ2-7; D is unresolved. CDR3 length: 11 amino acids. With 3 bases removed from V and 2 bases from J, the gap between germline ends came to 5 bases. Germline values: CDR1 SQVTM, CDR2 ANQGSEA. Written as DNA, the CDR3 is TGCAGCGTTGAGTTGGCCTACGAGCAGTACTTC. Translated, it gives CSVELAYEQYF.

This clonotype has just one count. This chain links TRBV28 with TRBJ1-2; 7 bases line up with TRBD1. CDR1 and CDR2 (germline): MDHEN, SYDVKM. This CDR3 spans 14 amino acids. Losses at the gene ends were 3 bases for V and 3 bases for J; bases not matched to a gene: 4. The CDR3 bases are TGTGCCAGCAGTTTTGTAGGGGGCGACTATGGCTACACCTTC. Translating gives CASSFVGGDYGYTF.

At least ten counts were recorded for this clonotype. The chain uses TRBV9 and TRBJ2-7, with D possibly being TRBD1 (5 bases). The CDR3 extends over 14 amino acids. V lost 4 bases, J lost 0 bases, and 11 bases lay in between. Looked up from germline, CDR1 is SGDLS and CDR2 is YYNGEE. This CDR3 is CASSTHRSSYEQYF. DNA of the CDR3: TGTGCCAGCAGCACACACAGGAGCTCCTACGAGCAGTACTTC.

The rearrangement links TRBV25-1 to TRBJ1-5; D remains unclear. Germline CDR1 MGHDK, CDR2 SYGVNS. The V and J ends lost 3 bases and 4 bases respectively, with 10 bases between them. CDR3 length: 14 residues. DNA of the CDR3: TGTGCCAGCAGTGACCCTGGGCCGAATCAGCCCCAGCATTTT. It translates to CASSDPGPNQPQHF.

CDR3 DNA sequence: TGTGCCAGCAGCCCCTCCAGGATGAACACTGAAGCTTTCTTT. Its protein product is CASSPSRMNTEAFF. The chain couples TRBV7-2 to TRBJ1-1, with D hard to call. The V end lost 5 bases, the J end lost 0 bases, and 10 bases lay between the germline ends. CDR3 size: 14 residues. CDR1 is SGHTA, CDR2 FQGNSA, per germline.

A few counts support this clonotype. The chain is built from TRBV18 and TRBJ1-5, with 11 bases that match TRBD1. CDR3 length equals 16 residues. Germline values: CDR1 KGHSH, CDR2 LQKENI. V lost 5 bases, J lost 5 bases, and 8 bases stayed unmatched. The CDR3 region has the DNA TGTGCCAGCTCAACTGGGACAGGGGGAGTGGATCAGCCCCAGCATTTT. It yields the protein CASSTGTGGVDQPQHF.

This clonotype showed up many times. This sequence joins TRBV20-1 and TRBJ2-7, with 7 bases aligning to TRBD1. J lost 0 bases, V lost 1 base, and 0 bases had no gene match. The CDR3 runs 13 residues. CDR1 is DFQATT, CDR2 SNEGSKA, per germline (reference sequence). CDR3 nucleotide sequence: TGCAGTGCTAGAGGGGACAGCTCCTACGAGCAGTACTTC. It specifies CSARGDSSYEQYF.

This clonotype was recorded at least ten times. The chain recombines TRBV11-2 with TRBJ2-5; D might be TRBD1 (6 bases). V was trimmed by 5 bases and J by 0 bases, leaving 13 bases between them. The CDR3 has 15 residues. CDR1 is SGHAT and CDR2 is FQNNGV in the germline V gene. This CDR3 is CASSKDRKYQETQYF. CDR3 sequence (DNA): TGTGCCAGCAGCAAGGACAGAAAGTACCAAGAGACCCAGTACTTC.

This clonotype was detected many times. The CDR3 nucleotides are TGCAGTGCTAGAGATTGGCTAGCGGAGATCACAGATACGCAGTATTTT. Protein sequence: CSARDWLAEITDTQYF. The chain recombines TRBV20-1 with TRBJ2-3, with 7 nucleotides matching TRBD2. This CDR3 contains 16 residues. Germline CDR1 reads DFQATT; CDR2 reads SNEGSKA (reference sequence). The junction had 8 bases not matched to a gene; V was cut back by 0 bases and J by 2 bases.

The rearrangement links TRBV4-3 to TRBJ2-7; the match to TRBD1 covers 11 bases. The length of the CDR3 is 17 residues. With V trimmed by 1 base and J by 2 bases, 7 bases remained unmatched. Germline CDR1 reads LGHNA; CDR2 reads YSLEER. The chain's CDR3 is CASSQGVRDRGAYEQYF. The CDR3 DNA is TGCGCCAGCAGCCAAGGAGTCCGGGACAGGGGGGCCTACGAGCAGTACTTC.

This clonotype turned up a few times. The gene calls are TRBV28 and TRBJ1-6, with 9 bases lining up with TRBD1. Trimming cost V 6 bases and J 8 bases; bases outside gene matches: 8. The CDR3 has 15 amino acids. Germline CDR1 MDHEN, CDR2 SYDVKM. CDR3 DNA sequence: TGTGCCAGCAGAACTTACCGGGACAGGGATTCACCCCTCCACTTT. This translates into CASRTYRDRDSPLHF.

This clonotype has just a few counts. This chain connects TRBV5-1 to TRBJ2-7, with D uncertain. Trimming pared 3 bases from V and 0 bases from J, leaving 10 bases between. This CDR3 region has 14 residues. Germline CDR1 reads SGHRS; CDR2 reads YFSETQ. CDR3: CASSYLRTSYEQYF. CDR3 nucleotide sequence: TGCGCCAGCAGCTACCTCCGGACCTCCTACGAGCAGTACTTC.

This clonotype was counted at least ten times. The chain employs TRBV3-1 and TRBJ1-2; D call uncertain. V lost 1 base, J lost 1 base, and 4 bases lay in between. Germline V gene sequence: CDR1 LGHDT, CDR2 YNNKEL (reference sequence). This CDR3 is 13 amino acids long. DNA for the CDR3: TGTGCCAGCAGCCAAGTTGGTAACTATGGCTACACCTTC. As protein: CASSQVGNYGYTF.

This clonotype was counted between two and nine times. The chain links TRBV3-1 to TRBJ2-7; TRBD2 might be the D (6 bases). The germline V gene has CDR1 LGHDT and CDR2 YNNKEL (reference sequence). The CDR3 sequence is 14 residues long. Trimming removed 6 bases at V and 0 bases at J, with 12 bases between. CDR3: CASRPAGLSYEQYF. The CDR3 DNA reads as TGTGCCAGCAGACCAGCGGGTCTCTCCTACGAGCAGTACTTC.

Many counts were recorded for this clonotype. V gene TRBV11-1 combines with J gene TRBJ2-7, with D possibly being TRBD2 (6 bases). Trimming cost V 5 bases and J 4 bases, with 15 bases left between them. The CDR3 consists of 14 residues. The germline V gene has CDR1 SGHAT and CDR2 FQDESV (reference sequence). The CDR3 region has the DNA TGTGCCAGCAGCCCGGACCGCGGGGATTACGAGCAGTACTTC. Translating gives CASSPDRGDYEQYF. Full variable domain (missing parts from reference TRBV11-1 and TRBJ2-7): EAEVAQSPRYKITEKSQAVAFWCDPISGHATLYWYRQILGQGPELLVQFQDESVVDDSQLPKDRFSAERLKGVDSTLKIQPAELGDSAMYLCASSPDRGDYEQYFGPGTRLTVT.

This clonotype was counted ten times or more. J is TRBJ2-1 and V is TRBV7-9; D is ambiguous. CDR3 length: 14 amino acids. V was pared by 5 bases and J by 2 bases, with 10 bases between. Germline V gene data show CDR1 as SEHNR and CDR2 as FQNEAQ (reference sequence). CDR3 nucleotide sequence: TGTGCCAGCAGCCCCGACCAAGCCTACAATGAGCAGTTCTTC. The encoded protein is CASSPDQAYNEQFF.

This clonotype was observed a handful of times. The J gene is TRBJ1-3, the V gene TRBV29-1; unclear D gene. V gave up 7 bases and J gave up 1 base, with 17 bases separating them. The CDR3 contains 15 residues. In germline, CDR1 is SQVTM, CDR2 ANQGSEA. The CDR3 loop is CSARNAAGSGNTIYF. Here the CDR3 DNA reads TGCAGCGCCCGTAACGCGGCGGGGTCTGGAAACACCATATATTTT.

This chain links TRBV6-2 or TRBV6-3 with TRBJ2-3, with TRBD2 matching over 7 bases. Germline V gene sequence: CDR1 MNHEY, CDR2 SVGEGT. Trimming at V came to 7 bases and at J to 0 bases, leaving 7 bases not matched to a gene. The CDR3 runs to 15 residues. Written as DNA, the CDR3 is TGTGCCAGCAACAAGCGGCGGGGGAGCACAGATACGCAGTATTTT. Amino acid sequence: CASNKRRGSTDTQYF.

The chain employs TRBV7-6 and TRBJ2-7; 10 nucleotides line up with TRBD1. Germline CDR1 SGHVS, CDR2 FNYEAQ. The CDR3 length is 15 residues. V trimming: 5 bases; J trimming: 5 bases; junction bases outside the gene matches: 9. The CDR3 here is CASSGDRGRIDEQYF. CDR3 DNA: TGTGCCAGCAGCGGCGACAGGGGGCGTATTGACGAGCAGTACTTC.

In this sample, this clonotype turned up a few times. The chain links TRBV20-1 to TRBJ2-7; TRBD1 agrees at 7 bases. Trimming removed 6 bases from V and 4 bases from J; junction bases left unmatched: 6. The length of the CDR3 is 12 residues. Germline V gives CDR1 DFQATT, CDR2 SNEGSKA (reference sequence). CDR3 region: CSAATQGYEQYF. CDR3 nucleotides: TGCAGTGCCGCGACACAGGGGTACGAGCAGTACTTC.

This clonotype has more than one count but fewer than ten. The rearrangement links TRBV7-2 to TRBJ1-3, with D hard to call. From germline, CDR1 is SGHTA and CDR2 FQGNSA. The CDR3 runs 12 residues. V was cut by 1 base and J by 4 bases, with 2 bases left in between. CDR3 region: CASSLEGNTIYF. The CDR3, as DNA: TGTGCCAGCAGCTTAGAGGGAAACACCATATATTTT.

In its sample, this clonotype was seen many times. The gene calls are TRBV4-2 and TRBJ2-7; D may be TRBD2 (6 bases). V was cut by 4 bases and J by 0 bases, with 13 bases left in between. This CDR3 is 15 amino acids long. Germline lookup yields CDR1 LGHNA and CDR2 YNFKEQ. The DNA for the CDR3 is TGTGCCAGCAGCCTGGAGCGGGCCCCCTCCTACGAGCAGTACTTC. This codes for CASSLERAPSYEQYF.